The 21 T cell receptor beta chains below were found in one sample sequenced in a study of T cells in Graves' hyperthyroidism and ophthalmopathy. There were TCR beta CDR3 regions amplified from RNA transcripts. Researchers ran a first-round RT-PCR on the TCR CDR3 using the HTBI primer set. TCRdb itself ran the multiplex PCR reads through MiXCR, one entry per CDR3 protein. This table holds approximately 640,000 distinct CDR3 sequences, about 45% found once. Sample: peripheral blood or thyroid tissue (not recorded which). Every receptor here comes from an adult man with Graves' disease, either hyperthyroidism or ophthalmopathy (not recorded which).

In this sample, this clonotype turned up a few times. The chain recombines TRBV7-9 with TRBJ2-7; 9 bases fit TRBD2. Germline V gene lookup returns CDR1 SEHNR and CDR2 FQNEAQ (reference sequence). The CDR3 consists of 13 residues. The junction had 8 bases not matched to a gene; V was cut back by 8 bases and J by 6 bases. The CDR3 is CASGGASGAEQYF. The CDR3 coding sequence is TGTGCCAGCGGGGGGGCTAGCGGGGCCGAGCAGTACTTC.

In nucleotides, the CDR3 is TGTGCCACCAGCAGAGATAGTCAGGGCGGGGGATTTAAAGCTTTCTTT. Amino acid sequence: CATSRDSQGGGFKAFF. The J gene is TRBJ1-1, the V gene TRBV15; D may be TRBD1 (5 bases). Germline V gene data show CDR1 as LNHNV and CDR2 as YYDKDF (reference sequence). V was clipped by 0 bases and J by 9 bases, with 20 bases between them. The CDR3 totals 16 residues.

In its sample, this clonotype was seen many times. V gene TRBV7-6 combines with J gene TRBJ1-6; D unclear. From germline, CDR1 is SGHVS and CDR2 FNYEAQ. V dropped 4 bases and J dropped 9 bases, with 10 bases sitting between them. The CDR3 covers 13 residues. CDR3 sequence reads: CASSSLVGSPLHF. In DNA form, the CDR3 reads TGTGCCAGCAGCTCCCTGGTCGGTTCACCCCTCCACTTT.

The V gene is TRBV20-1, the J gene TRBJ2-7, with 7 positions matching TRBD1. Germline CDR1 is DFQATT and CDR2 is SNEGSKA (reference sequence). J gave up 0 bases and V 7 bases, and 9 bases lay outside the gene matches. The CDR3 runs to 14 residues. The CDR3 DNA is TGCAGTGTTGTAACAGGGGATATCTCCTACGAGCAGTACTTC. Translating gives CSVVTGDISYEQYF.

The rearrangement links TRBV12-3 or TRBV12-4 to TRBJ2-7, with TRBD2 as a possible D gene (5 bases). Between the trimmed V and J ends, which lost 4 bases and 5 bases, there was a span of 18 bases. The CDR3 is 15 residues long. CDR3 protein: CASSYRRGNIHEQYF. The DNA of the CDR3 is TGTGCCAGCAGTTACCGGAGAGGGAATATCCACGAGCAGTACTTC.

The table lists this clonotype with many counts. The chain employs TRBV2 and TRBJ1-1, with a tentative D call TRBD1 (6 bases). The V end lost 2 bases, the J end lost 3 bases, and 10 bases lay between the germline ends. Germline-derived CDR1 and CDR2 are SNHLY and FYNNEI. This CDR3 comprises 14 residues. CDR3 bases: TGTGCCAGCAGTGAACAGGGGAGGGACACTGAAGCTTTCTTT. Protein sequence: CASSEQGRDTEAFF.

V gene TRBV6-1 combines with J gene TRBJ2-7, with 8 bases aligning to TRBD1. With V trimmed by 7 bases and J by 12 bases, 14 bases remained unmatched. This CDR3 is 13 amino acids long. Germline V lookup: CDR1 MNHNS, CDR2 SASEGT. CDR3 in DNA: TGTGCCAGCATCACAGAGGACAGGGTTAATCGGTACTTC. Its protein is CASITEDRVNRYF.

On this clonotype: This may come from a read error, since a much larger clone is one base off. The J gene is TRBJ2-5, the V gene TRBV2; 11 nucleotides match TRBD2. Germline CDR1 SNHLY, CDR2 FYNNEI. The CDR3 consists of 15 residues. The chain's CDR3 is CAGSMVAGGLETQYF. The DNA of the CDR3 is TGTGCCGGCAGCATGGTAGCGGGAGGGCTCGAGACCCAGTACTTC.

This clonotype turned up a few times. The chain carries TRBV7-3 and TRBJ2-6; D ambiguous. V lost 6 bases to trimming and J lost 1 base, with 7 bases between them. CDR1 is SGHTA, CDR2 FQGTGA, per germline. This CDR3 contains 14 residues. The CDR3 sequence is CASSRRSGANVLTF. In DNA, the CDR3 is TGTGCCAGCAGTCGACGGTCTGGGGCCAACGTCCTGACTTTC.

J is TRBJ1-2 and V is TRBV12-3 or TRBV12-4, with unresolved D. CDR3 length: 15 amino acids. The V end was cut by 8 bases, the J end by 5 bases, with 21 bases between. The CDR3 is CASHSNYEGAYGYTF. The CDR3, as DNA: TGTGCCAGCCATTCCAATTACGAAGGAGCTTATGGCTACACCTTC.

This clonotype has more than one count but fewer than ten. The chain uses TRBV7-3 and TRBJ1-4; D might be TRBD1 (5 bases). The length of the CDR3 is 16 residues. V lost 4 bases and J lost 0, with 12 bases in between. Germline V gene lookup returns CDR1 SGHTA and CDR2 FQGTGA. CDR3 DNA sequence: TGTGCCAGCAGCTCGGGACGGCGAACAACTAATGAAAAACTGTTTTTT. Its translation is CASSSGRRTTNEKLFF.

Remarks on this clonotype: This may be a read error: a much more frequent sequence differs by one nucleotide. The chain is built from TRBV29-1 and TRBJ1-4; D is unclear. The CDR3 has 14 residues. Germline V gene data show CDR1 as SQVTM and CDR2 as ANQGSEA. Trimming left V 4 bases short and J 0 bases short, with 9 bases between. CDR3 sequence reads: CSVVLGTTNEKLFF. CDR3 nucleotides: TGCAGCGTTGTCCTCGGAACAACTAATGAAAAACTGTTTTTT.

Note on this clonotype: This sequence may be a read error, since a much larger clone differs from it by one base. CDR3 nucleotides: TGTGTCAGCAGCCAGGGATTTGGCTACACCTTC. Amino acids: CVSSQGFGYTF. The V call is TRBV7-9, the J call TRBJ1-2, with D possibly TRBD1 on 5 matching bases. Germline values: CDR1 SEHNR, CDR2 FQNEAQ (reference sequence). The CDR3 runs 11 residues.

This clonotype was seen a single time. This chain uses TRBV10-3 with TRBJ1-1; D may be TRBD1 (5 bases). This CDR3 has 13 residues. Between the trimmed V and J ends, which lost 6 bases and 8 bases, there was a span of 16 bases. Germline V gene lookup returns CDR1 ENHRY and CDR2 SYGVKD. The CDR3 nucleotides read TGTGCCATCAGAACCCCAGGGATCGGCGAAGCTTTCTTT. Residues: CAIRTPGIGEAFF.

The rearrangement uses TRBV29-1 and TRBJ1-2; 9 nucleotides match TRBD1. This CDR3 has 12 residues. The trim removed 5 bases at V and 4 bases at J, leaving 2 bases unmatched. Germline V gene data show CDR1 as SQVTM and CDR2 as ANQGSEA. The CDR3 is CSVTGGGYGYTF. CDR3 bases: TGCAGCGTTACAGGGGGCGGCTATGGCTACACCTTC.

This clonotype was found many times. The chain has TRBV10-3 and TRBJ1-5; no clear D gene. The CDR3 extends over 15 amino acids. CDR1 is ENHRY and CDR2 is SYGVKD in the germline V gene. Trimming cost V 5 bases and J 0 bases, with 11 bases left between them. CDR3 protein: CAISRALNSNQPQHF. DNA for the CDR3: TGTGCCATCAGTAGGGCCCTCAATAGCAATCAGCCCCAGCATTTT.

The chain recombines TRBV29-1 with TRBJ1-1; D remains unclear. The germline V gene has CDR1 SQVTM and CDR2 ANQGSEA. This CDR3 is built from 11 residues. The V and J ends lost 7 bases and 4 bases respectively, with 10 bases between them. DNA for the CDR3: TGCAGCGAGACACCTACCACTGAAGCTTTCTTT. Translating it yields CSETPTTEAFF.

The rearrangement joins TRBV2 to TRBJ1-3; possible D gene TRBD1, 6 bases. Trimming removed 8 bases from V and 0 bases from J, with 11 bases in between. Per the germline V gene, CDR1 is SNHLY and CDR2 is FYNNEI. The CDR3 loop spans 14 amino acids. CDR3 in amino acids: CASVEGVSGNTIYF. CDR3 sequence (DNA): TGTGCCAGCGTAGAGGGGGTCTCTGGAAACACCATATATTTT.

CDR3 nucleotide sequence: TGTGCCAGCAGCTCACTATGGGACAGGGGGTTCTATGGCTACACCTTC. Translation: CASSSLWDRGFYGYTF. The chain is built from TRBV7-9 and TRBJ1-2; the match to TRBD1 covers 11 bases. The V and J ends lost 4 bases and 4 bases, in that order; junction bases with no gene match: 8. This CDR3 comprises 16 residues. CDR1 and CDR2 (germline): SEHNR, FQNEAQ (reference sequence).

As to this clonotype: One junction end does not reproduce the germline sequence, and a read error may be involved. This chain links TRBV10-3 with TRBJ1-4; no definite D call. CDR1 and CDR2 (germline): ENHRY, SYGVKD. This CDR3 spans 13 amino acids. The CDR3 DNA reads TGTGCCAGCAGTGAAATTGACAATGAAAAACTGTTTTTT. It specifies CASSEIDNEKLFF.

This chain uses TRBV11-1 with TRBJ1-1; D remains unclear. The CDR3 runs 18 residues. Germline CDR1 is SGHAT and CDR2 is FQDESV (reference sequence). V was clipped by 4 bases and J by 1 base, with 22 bases between them. The CDR3 here is CASSYLGRGISRNTEAFF. CDR3 nucleotide sequence: TGTGCCAGCAGCTATTTGGGCAGAGGAATTTCGAGGAACACTGAAGCTTTCTTT. The whole variable domain, remainder taken from reference TRBV11-1 and TRBJ1-1, is EAEVAQSPRYKITEKSQAVAFWCDPISGHATLYWYRQILGQGPELLVQFQDESVVDDSQLPKDRFSAERLKGVDSTLKIQPAELGDSAMYLCASSYLGRGISRNTEAFFGQGTRLTVV.